This T cell receptor beta chain was documented in a study of shared clonotypes between healthy human individuals (dated by TCRdb to 2019 to 2021). Background on the whole study: Two women and a few men aged 18 to 49 years were included in the cohort. Per donor, three plates each were used for CD4 naive and CD4 memory, two for CD8 naive, and one for CD8 memory. The study deeply sequenced blood TCR repertoires of roughly five healthy adults to estimate repertoire size and the extent of clonotype sharing between individuals. Different laboratories and diverse techniques were used to prepare libraries and sequence TCR repertoires, to increase sequencing depth and limit assay-specific biases. Leukapheresis yielded between about 0.9 and 9.5 billion PBMCs per donor.

From the cysteine up to the phenylalanine, the CDR3 has a length of 15 residues. Only CDR3 DNA is held: 45 bases, read in frame from base 1. The germline V gene sets CDR1 to MNHNS and CDR2 to SASEGT. Relative to germline, V is missing 6 bases and J is missing 3 bases, with 10 bases of the junction outside any gene match. This clone was counted once. The target of this receptor is not known. No much larger clone is present one base from it, and per-base qualities are unavailable. Using the deep immunoSEQ assay, TCR CDR3 regions were amplified from genomic DNA by multiplex PCR. Genomic DNA extracted from each cell subset was distributed evenly over all wells of several immunoSEQ 96-well plates, and each plate served as one replicate. For sorted subsets, each replicate PCR was loaded with about 200 ng genomic DNA, equivalent to some 27,000 T cell genomes. The purified libraries were quantified using a Qubit 3.0 fluorometer, sized with a Bioanalyzer 2100, and then quantified again using the KAPA Library Quantification kit. Every immunoSEQ 96-well plate was sequenced on a dedicated single-read 150-cycle Illumina NextSeq 550 flow cell. In the source study's methods: Because the immunoSEQ output held only junctional sequences and lacked quality scores, the filtering could not match the filtering applied to full-length reads. Sequences were annotated with PyIR, a Python wrapper for IgBLAST v1.9, and V/J genes and CDR3 were assigned using IMGT germline references. Reads were removed for weak V/J assignments (E-value above 1e-6), missing CDR3, stop codons, out-of-frame junctions, or ambiguous translated residues. V3J clonotypes were defined as sequences sharing an identical inferred V gene, J gene, and CDR3 amino acid sequence. Percentage overlap between repertoires was computed as shared unique clonotypes divided by the size of the smaller repertoire. RTK rarefaction, the Chao1 estimator, and Recon v2.1 estimates of unobserved clonotypes were used to assess repertoire richness. For all TCRbeta clonotypes obtained by the gDNA method from a few donors, generation probabilities were computed with OLGA. TCRdb took this table from immuneACCESS and kept in-frame rearrangements with V and J called. Such tables lack part of the clones; where checked against another copy, unresolved V genes explain under half of the gap, and the rest is unexplained. Clone size and the V and J calls come from that table; the DNA yielded D and trimming. Within this sample are around 2,000,000 clones, with roughly 95% of them counted one time only. The ten top clones hold under 1.5% of the sample.

Beyond this particular receptor, the publication reports: Because the study included a small number of donors, the genetic and exposure-history diversity represented was limited. Based on pairwise subsampling, the degree of clonotype sharing among donors was expected to be affected by sequencing depth. Higher generation probabilities were observed for clonotypes shared by all four sorted-subset donors than for non-shared clonotypes. Sampling was limited to blood, and TCR repertoires in tissue likely differ from TCR repertoires in blood. When several donors were compared, the shared fraction of clonotypes was around 4.6% for naive CD4, 3.5% for naive CD8, more than 2% for memory CD4, and 0.35% to 0.4% for memory CD8. Estimated clonotype richness was generally larger for naive than for memory subsets. Even with the large sequencing depth, rarefaction of the sorted-subset datasets indicated that sequencing was incomplete.

CD8 naive samples were obtained by positive selection for CCR7 among CD45RO-negative cells, yielding a CD45RA+CCR7+ population from which TemRA cells were excluded. Donors were healthy HIV-negative adults with no recently reported acute infections or vaccinations. All donors were Caucasian adults living in Nashville, Tennessee, USA. Blood was obtained by leukapheresis, after which PBMCs were separated by Ficoll-Histopaque density gradient centrifugation and cryopreserved in liquid nitrogen vapor phase. Analytical flow cytometry was used to check the purity and quantity of each magnetically sorted T cell population. Genomic DNA was isolated from every sorted fraction and measured by UV absorbance on a Nanodrop 2000c.

Sequenced material: naive CD8+ T cells sorted from blood. This specimen's cell subset or site label, interpreted: CD45RA+CCR7+. The rearranged chain carries TRBV6-1 and TRBJ1-1; 7 bases in the middle match TRBD1. This TCR came from a man younger than 35 in good health. The sequenced DNA: TGTGCCAGCAGCGAACCCAGGGGGGGGTACACTGAAGCTTTCTTT. The resulting protein is CASSEPRGGYTEAFF.